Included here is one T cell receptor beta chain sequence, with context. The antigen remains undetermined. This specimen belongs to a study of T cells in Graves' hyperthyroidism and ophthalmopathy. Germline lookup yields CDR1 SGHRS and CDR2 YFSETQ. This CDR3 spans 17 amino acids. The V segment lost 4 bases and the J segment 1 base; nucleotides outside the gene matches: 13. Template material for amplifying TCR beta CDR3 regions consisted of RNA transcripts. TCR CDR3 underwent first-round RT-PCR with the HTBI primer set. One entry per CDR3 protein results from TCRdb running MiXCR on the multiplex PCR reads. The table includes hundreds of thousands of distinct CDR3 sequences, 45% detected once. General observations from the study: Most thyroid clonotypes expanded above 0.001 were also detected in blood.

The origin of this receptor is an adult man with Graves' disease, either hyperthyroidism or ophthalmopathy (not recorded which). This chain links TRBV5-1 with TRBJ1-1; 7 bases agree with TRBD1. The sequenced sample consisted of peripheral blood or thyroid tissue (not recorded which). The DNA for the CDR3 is TGCGCCAGCAGCCCAGGGACAGCCGGGCACCCGAACACTGAAGCTTTCTTT. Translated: CASSPGTAGHPNTEAFF. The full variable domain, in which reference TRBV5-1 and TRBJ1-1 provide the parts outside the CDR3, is KAGVTQTPRYLIKTRGQQVTLSCSPISGHRSVSWYQQTPGQGLQFLFEYFSETQRNKGNFPGRFSGRQFSNSRSEMNVSTLELGDSALYLCASSPGTAGHPNTEAFFGQGTRLTVV.